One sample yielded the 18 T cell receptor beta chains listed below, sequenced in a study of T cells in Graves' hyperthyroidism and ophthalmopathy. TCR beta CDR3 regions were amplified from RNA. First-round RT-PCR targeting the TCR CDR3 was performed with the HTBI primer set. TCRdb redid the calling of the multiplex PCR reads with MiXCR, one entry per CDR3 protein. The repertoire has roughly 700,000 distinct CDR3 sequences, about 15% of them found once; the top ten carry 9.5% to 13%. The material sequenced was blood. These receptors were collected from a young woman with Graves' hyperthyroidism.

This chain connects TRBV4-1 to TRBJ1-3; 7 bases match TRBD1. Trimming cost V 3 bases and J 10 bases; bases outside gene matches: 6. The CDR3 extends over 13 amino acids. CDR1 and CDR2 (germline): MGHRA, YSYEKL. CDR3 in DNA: TGCGCCAGCAGCCAGGGGAGACAGGGAACCATATATTTT. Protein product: CASSQGRQGTIYF.

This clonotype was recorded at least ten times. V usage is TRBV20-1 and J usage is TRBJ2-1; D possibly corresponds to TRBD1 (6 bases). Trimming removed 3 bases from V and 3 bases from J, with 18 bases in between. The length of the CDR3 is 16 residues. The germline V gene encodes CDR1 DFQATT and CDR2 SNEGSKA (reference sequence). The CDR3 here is CSASGSLGAGYNEQFF. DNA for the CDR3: TGCAGTGCTAGCGGCTCTTTGGGGGCGGGCTACAATGAGCAGTTCTTC.

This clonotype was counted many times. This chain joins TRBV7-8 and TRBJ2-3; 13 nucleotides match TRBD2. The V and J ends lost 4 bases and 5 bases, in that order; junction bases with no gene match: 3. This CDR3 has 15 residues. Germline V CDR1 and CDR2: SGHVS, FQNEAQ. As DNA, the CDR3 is TGTGCCAGCAGCTCCAGACTAGCGGGAGGAGATACGCAGTATTTT. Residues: CASSSRLAGGDTQYF.

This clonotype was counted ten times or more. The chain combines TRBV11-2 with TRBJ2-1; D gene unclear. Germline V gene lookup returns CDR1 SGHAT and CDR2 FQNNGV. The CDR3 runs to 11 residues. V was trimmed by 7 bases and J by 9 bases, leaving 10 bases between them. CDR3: CASIQLGEQFF. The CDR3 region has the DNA TGTGCCAGCATCCAGTTGGGTGAGCAGTTCTTC.

This CDR3 reads CASSELGWGSYEQYF. CDR3 sequence (DNA): TGTGCCAGCAGTGAACTGGGGTGGGGGAGCTACGAGCAGTACTTC. The gene calls are TRBV6-1 and TRBJ2-7; D may be TRBD1 or TRBD2 (5 bases each). The V end lost 2 bases, the J end lost 3 bases, and 14 bases lay between the germline ends. The CDR3 is 15 amino acids. Germline CDR1 reads MNHNS; CDR2 reads SASEGT.

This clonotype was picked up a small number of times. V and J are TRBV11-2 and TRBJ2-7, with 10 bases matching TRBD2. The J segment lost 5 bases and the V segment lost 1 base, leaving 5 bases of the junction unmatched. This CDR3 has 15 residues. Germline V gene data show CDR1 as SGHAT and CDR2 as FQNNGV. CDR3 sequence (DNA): TGTGCCAGCAGCTTAGCCCTAGCGGGAGCTCACGAGCAGTACTTC. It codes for CASSLALAGAHEQYF.

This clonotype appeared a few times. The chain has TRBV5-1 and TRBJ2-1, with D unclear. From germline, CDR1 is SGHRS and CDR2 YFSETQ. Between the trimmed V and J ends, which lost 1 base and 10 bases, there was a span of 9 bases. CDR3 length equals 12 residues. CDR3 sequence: CASSLITSEQFF. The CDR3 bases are TGCGCCAGCAGCTTGATAACGTCGGAGCAGTTCTTC.

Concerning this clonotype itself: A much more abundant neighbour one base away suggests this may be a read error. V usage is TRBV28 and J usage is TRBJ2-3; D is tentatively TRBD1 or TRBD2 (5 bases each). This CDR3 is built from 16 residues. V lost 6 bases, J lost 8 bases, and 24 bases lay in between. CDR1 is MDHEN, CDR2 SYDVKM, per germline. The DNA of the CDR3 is TGTGCCAGCAGCTATCCTAGGGACGGAGGAAAAGGTACGCAGTATTTT. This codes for CASSYPRDGGKGTQYF. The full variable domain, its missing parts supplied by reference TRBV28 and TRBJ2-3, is DVKVTQSSRYLVKRTGEKVFLECVQDMDHENMFWYRQDPGLGLRLIYFSYDVKMKEKGDIPEGYSVSREKKERFSLILESASTNQTSMYLCASSYPRDGGKGTQYFGPGTRLTVL.

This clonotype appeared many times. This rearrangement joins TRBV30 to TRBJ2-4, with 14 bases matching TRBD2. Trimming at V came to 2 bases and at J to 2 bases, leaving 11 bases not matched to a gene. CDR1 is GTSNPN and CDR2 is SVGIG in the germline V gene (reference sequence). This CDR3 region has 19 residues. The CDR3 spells CAWSRPGTSGRWSKNIQYF. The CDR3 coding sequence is TGTGCCTGGAGTCGTCCCGGGACTAGCGGGAGATGGTCCAAAAACATTCAGTACTTC.

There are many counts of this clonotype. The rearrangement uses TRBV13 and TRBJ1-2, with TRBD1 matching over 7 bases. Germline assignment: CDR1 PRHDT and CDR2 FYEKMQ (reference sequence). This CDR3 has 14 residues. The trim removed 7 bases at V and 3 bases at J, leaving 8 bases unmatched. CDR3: CASILAGTDYGYTF. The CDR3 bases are TGTGCCAGCATCCTCGCCGGGACAGACTATGGCTACACCTTC.

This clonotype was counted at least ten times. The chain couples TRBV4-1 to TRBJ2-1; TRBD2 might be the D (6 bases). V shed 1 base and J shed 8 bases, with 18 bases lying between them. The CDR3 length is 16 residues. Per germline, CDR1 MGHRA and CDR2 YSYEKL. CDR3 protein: CASSQVRQGPSDEQFF. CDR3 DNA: TGCGCCAGCAGCCAAGTTCGGCAGGGTCCTAGCGATGAGCAGTTCTTC.

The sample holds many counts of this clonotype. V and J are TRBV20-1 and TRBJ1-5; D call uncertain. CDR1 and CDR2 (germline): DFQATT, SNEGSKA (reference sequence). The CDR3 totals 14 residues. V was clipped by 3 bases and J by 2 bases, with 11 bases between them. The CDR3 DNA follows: TGCAGTGCTAGGGCCGCCGAGGGCAATCAGCCCCAGCATTTT. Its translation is CSARAAEGNQPQHF.

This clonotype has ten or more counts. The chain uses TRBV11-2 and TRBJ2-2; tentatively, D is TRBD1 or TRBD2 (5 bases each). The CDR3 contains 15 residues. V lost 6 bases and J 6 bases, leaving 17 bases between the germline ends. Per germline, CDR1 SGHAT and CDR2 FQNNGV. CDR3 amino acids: CASRFTAGAAGELFF. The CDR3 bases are TGTGCCAGCAGGTTTACAGCCGGGGCGGCCGGGGAGCTGTTTTTT.

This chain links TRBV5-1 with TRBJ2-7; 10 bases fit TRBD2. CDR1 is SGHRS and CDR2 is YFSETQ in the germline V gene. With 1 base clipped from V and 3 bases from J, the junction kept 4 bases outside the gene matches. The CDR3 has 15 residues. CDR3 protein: CASSLRSSGSYEQYF. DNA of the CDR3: TGCGCCAGCAGCTTGCGCTCTAGCGGGAGCTACGAGCAGTACTTC.

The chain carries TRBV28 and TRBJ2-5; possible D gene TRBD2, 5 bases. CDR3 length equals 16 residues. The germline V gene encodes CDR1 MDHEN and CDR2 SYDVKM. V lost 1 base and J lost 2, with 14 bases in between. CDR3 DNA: TGTGCCAGCAGTTTATTCCCCGGGGATGTACAAGAGACCCAGTACTTC. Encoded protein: CASSLFPGDVQETQYF.

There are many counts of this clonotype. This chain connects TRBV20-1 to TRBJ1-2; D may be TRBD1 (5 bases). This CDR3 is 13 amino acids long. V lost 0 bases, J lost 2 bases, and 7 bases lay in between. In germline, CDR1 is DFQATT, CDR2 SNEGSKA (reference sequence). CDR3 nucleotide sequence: TGCAGTGCTAGAGATCACAGGAACTATGGCTACACCTTC. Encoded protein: CSARDHRNYGYTF.

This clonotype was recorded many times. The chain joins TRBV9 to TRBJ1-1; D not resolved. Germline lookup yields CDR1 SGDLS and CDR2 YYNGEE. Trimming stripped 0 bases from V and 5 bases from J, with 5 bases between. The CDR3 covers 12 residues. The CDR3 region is CASSVEGTEAFF. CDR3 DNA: TGTGCCAGCAGCGTAGAGGGAACTGAAGCTTTCTTT.

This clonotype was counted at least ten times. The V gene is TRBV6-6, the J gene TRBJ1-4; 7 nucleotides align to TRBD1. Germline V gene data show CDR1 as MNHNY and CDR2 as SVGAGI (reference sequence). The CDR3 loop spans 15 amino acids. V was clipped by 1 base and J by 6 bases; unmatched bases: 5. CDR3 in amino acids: CASSYLGQRDEKLFF. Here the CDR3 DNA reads TGTGCCAGCAGTTACTTGGGACAGCGCGATGAAAAACTGTTTTTT.